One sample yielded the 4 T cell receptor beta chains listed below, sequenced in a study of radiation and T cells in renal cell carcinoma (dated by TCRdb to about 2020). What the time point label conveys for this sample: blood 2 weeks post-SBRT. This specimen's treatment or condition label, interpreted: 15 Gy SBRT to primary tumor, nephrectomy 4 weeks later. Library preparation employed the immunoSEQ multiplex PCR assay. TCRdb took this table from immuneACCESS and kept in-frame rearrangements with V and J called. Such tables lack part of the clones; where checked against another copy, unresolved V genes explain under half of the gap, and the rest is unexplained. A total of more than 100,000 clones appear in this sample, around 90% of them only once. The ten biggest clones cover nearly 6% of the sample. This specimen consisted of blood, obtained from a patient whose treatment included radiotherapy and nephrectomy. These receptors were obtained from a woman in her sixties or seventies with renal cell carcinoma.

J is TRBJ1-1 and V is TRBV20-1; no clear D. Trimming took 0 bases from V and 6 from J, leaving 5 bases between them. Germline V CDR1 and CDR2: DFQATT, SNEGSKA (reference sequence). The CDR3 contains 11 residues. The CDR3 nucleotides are TGCAGTGCTAGAGATCCCCCTGAAGCTTTCTTT. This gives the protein CSARDPPEAFF.

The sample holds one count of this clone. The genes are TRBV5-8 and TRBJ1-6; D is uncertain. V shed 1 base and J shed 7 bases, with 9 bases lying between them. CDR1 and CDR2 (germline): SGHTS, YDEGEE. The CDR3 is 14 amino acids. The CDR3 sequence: CASSLRPVNSPLHF. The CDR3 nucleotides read TGTGCCAGCAGCTTGCGACCGGTGAATTCACCCCTCCACTTT.

CDR3 nucleotide sequence: TGTGCCAGCAGCCAAGGGGCACTAAACAAAAACATTCAGTACTTC. It encodes CASSQGALNKNIQYF. J is TRBJ2-4 and V is TRBV14; unclear D gene. Germline V gene data show CDR1 as SGHDN and CDR2 as FVKESK. The V and J ends lost 1 base and 3 bases respectively, with 10 bases between them. This CDR3 has 15 amino acids.

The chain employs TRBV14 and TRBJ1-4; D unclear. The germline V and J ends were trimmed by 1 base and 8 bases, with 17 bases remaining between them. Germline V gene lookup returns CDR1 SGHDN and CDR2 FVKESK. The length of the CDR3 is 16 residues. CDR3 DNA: TGTGCCAGCAGCCAAGGTTTAAGGGTGGGTGAAGAAAAACTGTTTTTT. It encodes CASSQGLRVGEEKLFF.